The next 24 T cell receptor beta chains were all read from a single sample in a study of blood T cell repertoires in COVID-19. TCRdb's table, derived via immunoSEQ multiplex PCR, lists solely in-frame clones and lacks some. The table lists a few hundred thousand clones, more than 65% of them singletons. Material: peripheral blood. These receptors were taken from a woman in her thirties or forties who had recovered from COVID-19.

V gene TRBV7-2 combines with J gene TRBJ2-3, with TRBD2 matching 11 bases. The germline gives CDR1 SGHTA, CDR2 FQGNSA. The CDR3 spans 15 residues. Trimming at V came to 0 bases and at J to 7 bases, leaving 3 bases not matched to a gene. CDR3 amino acids: CASSLALAGGNTQYF. For the CDR3, the DNA is TGTGCCAGCAGCTTAGCCCTAGCGGGGGGAAATACGCAGTATTTT.

The rearrangement uses TRBV6-2 or TRBV6-3 and TRBJ1-5; D unclear. CDR1 and CDR2 from the germline V gene are MNHEY and SVGEGT. The ends were cut back, 4 bases at V and 11 bases at J, with 15 bases in the middle. The length of the CDR3 is 13 residues. The CDR3 region is CASSLNSAQAQHF. CDR3 coding DNA: TGTGCCAGCAGTTTGAACTCGGCCCAGGCCCAGCATTTT.

This chain links TRBV18 with TRBJ2-7; 7 nucleotides align to TRBD1. V trimming: 3 bases; J trimming: 6 bases; junction bases outside the gene matches: 11. CDR1 is KGHSH, CDR2 LQKENI, per germline. The CDR3 covers 15 residues. This CDR3 reads CASSPLMTGSREQYF. CDR3 DNA: TGTGCCAGCTCACCGCTGATGACAGGGTCGCGCGAGCAGTACTTC.

This chain links TRBV11-2 with TRBJ1-2; no reliable D call. The V end lost 5 bases, the J end lost 7 bases, and 14 bases lay between the germline ends. CDR1 is SGHAT and CDR2 is FQNNGV in the germline V gene. The CDR3 has 13 residues. In DNA, the CDR3 is TGTGCCAGCAGCCCTCGGGCTGGGAGTGGCTACACCTTC. This gives the protein CASSPRAGSGYTF. Complete variable domain (other parts from reference TRBV11-2 and TRBJ1-2): EAGVAQSPRYKIIEKRQSVAFWCNPISGHATLYWYQQILGQGPKLLIQFQNNGVVDDSQLPKDRFSAERLKGVDSTLKIQPAKLEDSAVYLCASSPRAGSGYTFGSGTRLTVV.

The chain combines TRBV3-1 (or the pseudogene TRBV3-2) with TRBJ1-1, with a possible D match to TRBD1 (6 bases). Trimming left V 6 bases short and J 4 bases short, with 18 bases between. There are 15 residues in the CDR3. CDR1 LGHDT and CDR2 YNNKEL come from the germline V gene (reference sequence). CDR3 residues: CASRGSRTASTEAFF. The CDR3 DNA follows: TGTGCCAGCAGAGGTTCCCGGACAGCCAGCACTGAAGCTTTCTTT.

The chain joins TRBV18 to TRBJ1-1; perhaps TRBD1 as D (5 bases). Deletions cut 0 bases from V and 4 bases from J, with 9 bases between. The V gene's germline CDR1 is KGHSH and CDR2 LQKENI. The CDR3 sequence is 14 residues long. CDR3 bases: TGTGCCAGCTCACCACCCGGGGGAGCCACTGAAGCTTTCTTT. It yields the protein CASSPPGGATEAFF.

V usage is TRBV7-3 and J usage is TRBJ1-5; no reliable D call. V was cut by 1 base and J by 1 base, with 8 bases left in between. Germline lookup yields CDR1 SGHTA and CDR2 FQGTGA. The CDR3 is 15 residues long. The CDR3 is CASSLNGESNQPQHF. The CDR3 bases are TGTGCCAGCAGCTTAAATGGGGAGAGCAATCAGCCCCAGCATTTT.

This clone is a singleton in its sample. This chain links TRBV11-2 with TRBJ2-3; TRBD2 matches at 9 bases. This CDR3 spans 16 amino acids. V dropped 1 base and J dropped 1; count of bases not matched to a gene: 3. Germline CDR1 is SGHAT and CDR2 is FQNNGV. The CDR3 here is CASSLGSSGGTDTQYF. The CDR3 nucleotides are TGTGCCAGCAGCTTAGGGTCTAGCGGGGGCACAGATACGCAGTATTTT.

The rearrangement links TRBV7-2 to TRBJ2-5; 8 bases are a match to TRBD1. Germline CDR1 reads SGHTA; CDR2 reads FQGNSA. V trimming: 5 bases; J trimming: 2 bases; junction bases outside the gene matches: 4. The CDR3 has 14 residues. CDR3 in amino acids: CASSPRQGQETQYF. Written as DNA, the CDR3 is TGTGCCAGCAGCCCAAGACAGGGGCAAGAGACCCAGTACTTC.

The gene calls are TRBV6-5 and TRBJ1-4; D may be TRBD1 (6 bases). CDR3 length equals 14 residues. CDR1 is MNHEY and CDR2 is SVGAGI in the germline V gene. V lost 5 bases, J lost 5 bases, and 12 bases lay in between. Written as DNA, the CDR3 is TGTGCCAGCAGTCAGGAAGGGGGAAATGAAAAACTGTTTTTT. Translating gives CASSQEGGNEKLFF.

This clone has a single count. The chain uses TRBV15 and TRBJ2-3, with 13 bases matching TRBD2. The CDR3 extends over 24 amino acids. CDR1 LNHNV and CDR2 YYDKDF come from the germline V gene (reference sequence). Unmatched junction bases numbered 24, after V lost 2 bases and J lost 1 base. CDR3 DNA: TGTGCCACCAGCAGATCCCAACTACCGGGACTAGCGGGACGGCGGTGGTTCGGCACAGATACGCAGTATTTT. Translating gives CATSRSQLPGLAGRRWFGTDTQYF.

The rearrangement uses TRBV5-1 and TRBJ1-6, with TRBD1 matching over 9 bases. V lost 5 bases to trimming and J lost 7 bases; unmatched junction nucleotides: 7. This CDR3 has 15 residues. Germline CDR1 is SGHRS and CDR2 is YFSETQ. The CDR3: CASSLTGGSNSPLHF. In DNA, the CDR3 is TGCGCCAGCAGTCTGACAGGGGGTTCAAATTCACCCCTCCACTTT.

The chain employs TRBV11-3 and TRBJ2-3; 10 positions agree with TRBD2. CDR1 is SGHNT and CDR2 is YENEEA in the germline V gene. After removal of 8 bases from V and 4 bases from J, the junction contained 3 bases not matched to a gene. The CDR3 covers 13 residues. The CDR3 coding sequence is TGTGCCAGCGGACTAGCGGTTGCAGATACGCAGTATTTT. Its translation is CASGLAVADTQYF.

The chain combines TRBV18 with TRBJ1-3; unclear D gene. Germline V gene lookup returns CDR1 KGHSH and CDR2 LQKENI. Trimming shortened V by 2 bases and J by 0 bases, and 11 bases separated the two germline ends. The CDR3 covers 16 residues. The DNA for the CDR3 is TGTGCCAGCTCACCAGCCTCCCCGAGCTCTGGAAACACCATATATTTT. Amino acid sequence: CASSPASPSSGNTIYF. Full variable domain (outside the CDR3, taken from reference TRBV18 and TRBJ1-3): NAGVMQNPRHLVRRRGQEARLRCSPMKGHSHVYWYRQLPEEGLKFMVYLQKENIIDESGMPKERFSAEFPKEGPSILRIQQVVRGDSAAYFCASSPASPSSGNTIYFGEGSWLTVV.

This chain joins TRBV21-1 and TRBJ1-2; TRBD1 is the table's D call, not checked against the DNA. TRBV21-1 is reported as a pseudogene. The CDR3 spans 13 residues. CDR3 in amino acids: CASRADTDYGYTF. CDR3 DNA sequence: TGTGCCAGCAGAGCCGACACGGACTATGGCTACACCTTC.

DNA for the CDR3: TGTGCCAGCAGTGAGGGACAGGGAGCAGCCTATGGCTACACCTTC. It codes for CASSEGQGAAYGYTF. The V gene is TRBV6-1, the J gene TRBJ1-2; 9 bases align to TRBD1. Trimming at V came to 3 bases and at J to 4 bases, leaving 6 bases not matched to a gene. The CDR3 length is 15 residues. CDR1 MNHNS and CDR2 SASEGT come from the germline V gene.

The chain employs TRBV2 and TRBJ2-7; possibly TRBD2 for D (5 bases). Germline CDR1 and CDR2: SNHLY and FYNNEI. Trimming removed 5 bases from V and 2 bases from J, with 10 bases in between. The CDR3 length is 13 residues. The CDR3 loop reads CASSSGRAYEQYF. CDR3 bases: TGTGCCAGCAGTTCGGGGAGAGCCTACGAGCAGTACTTC.

This clone was recorded once. V is TRBV10-3 and J is TRBJ2-5, with 9 positions matching TRBD1. CDR3 length equals 14 residues. In germline, CDR1 is ENHRY, CDR2 SYGVKD. J gave up 5 bases and V 6 bases, and 7 bases lay outside the gene matches. The CDR3: CAIREGTGMETQYF. CDR3 coding DNA: TGTGCCATCAGGGAAGGGACAGGGATGGAGACCCAGTACTTC.

About this clone itself: At one end the junction does not follow the germline gene, possibly because of a read error. The chain combines TRBV10-3 with TRBJ1-2; 7 bases match TRBD1. CDR3 length: 13 amino acids. From germline, CDR1 is ENHRY and CDR2 SYGVKD. CDR3 nucleotide sequence: TGTGCCATCAGTCGGGACAGAACCTACCCTATTCCCTTC. Its translation: CAISRDRTYPIPF.

This chain joins TRBV28 and TRBJ1-1; a possible D gene is TRBD1 (6 bases). Germline V gene sequence: CDR1 MDHEN, CDR2 SYDVKM. V lost 7 bases to trimming and J lost 2 bases, with 17 bases between them. The CDR3 has 15 amino acids. This chain's CDR3 is CASNPRGRGNTEAFF. The CDR3 DNA reads TGTGCCAGCAATCCTAGGGGCAGGGGTAACACTGAAGCTTTCTTT.

V usage is TRBV5-1 and J usage is TRBJ2-3; unclear D gene. This CDR3 region has 14 residues. CDR1 SGHRS and CDR2 YFSETQ come from the germline V gene. Between the trimmed V and J ends, which lost 5 bases and 1 base, there was a span of 11 bases. CDR3 protein: CASSDMQGTDTQYF. The CDR3 DNA is TGCGCCAGCAGTGACATGCAGGGCACAGATACGCAGTATTTT.

This chain connects TRBV9 to TRBJ1-3; D gene ambiguous. CDR1 is SGDLS and CDR2 is YYNGEE in the germline V gene. V shed 0 bases and J shed 7 bases, with 14 bases lying between them. CDR3 length equals 15 residues. The CDR3 sequence: CASSVDWVRRNTIYF. In DNA, the CDR3 is TGTGCCAGCAGCGTAGATTGGGTGAGGCGGAACACCATATATTTT.

The genes are TRBV11-1 and TRBJ1-1; D unresolved. Germline CDR1 and CDR2: SGHAT and FQDESV (reference sequence). V gave up 8 bases and J gave up 1 base, with 20 bases separating them. The CDR3 spans 16 residues. The DNA for the CDR3 is TGTGCCAGCTCACCGACGAAGGAGTCGCGGAACACTGAAGCTTTCTTT. It specifies CASSPTKESRNTEAFF.

This clone was detected only once. The chain uses TRBV19 and TRBJ2-5; D is unclear. This CDR3 spans 14 amino acids. CDR1 LNHDA and CDR2 SQIVND come from the germline V gene (reference sequence). V was cut by 5 bases and J by 7 bases, with 17 bases left in between. Written as DNA, the CDR3 is TGTGCCAGTAGTGGAGCCTTAGAGGCCGGGACCCAGTACTTC. This gives the protein CASSGALEAGTQYF.